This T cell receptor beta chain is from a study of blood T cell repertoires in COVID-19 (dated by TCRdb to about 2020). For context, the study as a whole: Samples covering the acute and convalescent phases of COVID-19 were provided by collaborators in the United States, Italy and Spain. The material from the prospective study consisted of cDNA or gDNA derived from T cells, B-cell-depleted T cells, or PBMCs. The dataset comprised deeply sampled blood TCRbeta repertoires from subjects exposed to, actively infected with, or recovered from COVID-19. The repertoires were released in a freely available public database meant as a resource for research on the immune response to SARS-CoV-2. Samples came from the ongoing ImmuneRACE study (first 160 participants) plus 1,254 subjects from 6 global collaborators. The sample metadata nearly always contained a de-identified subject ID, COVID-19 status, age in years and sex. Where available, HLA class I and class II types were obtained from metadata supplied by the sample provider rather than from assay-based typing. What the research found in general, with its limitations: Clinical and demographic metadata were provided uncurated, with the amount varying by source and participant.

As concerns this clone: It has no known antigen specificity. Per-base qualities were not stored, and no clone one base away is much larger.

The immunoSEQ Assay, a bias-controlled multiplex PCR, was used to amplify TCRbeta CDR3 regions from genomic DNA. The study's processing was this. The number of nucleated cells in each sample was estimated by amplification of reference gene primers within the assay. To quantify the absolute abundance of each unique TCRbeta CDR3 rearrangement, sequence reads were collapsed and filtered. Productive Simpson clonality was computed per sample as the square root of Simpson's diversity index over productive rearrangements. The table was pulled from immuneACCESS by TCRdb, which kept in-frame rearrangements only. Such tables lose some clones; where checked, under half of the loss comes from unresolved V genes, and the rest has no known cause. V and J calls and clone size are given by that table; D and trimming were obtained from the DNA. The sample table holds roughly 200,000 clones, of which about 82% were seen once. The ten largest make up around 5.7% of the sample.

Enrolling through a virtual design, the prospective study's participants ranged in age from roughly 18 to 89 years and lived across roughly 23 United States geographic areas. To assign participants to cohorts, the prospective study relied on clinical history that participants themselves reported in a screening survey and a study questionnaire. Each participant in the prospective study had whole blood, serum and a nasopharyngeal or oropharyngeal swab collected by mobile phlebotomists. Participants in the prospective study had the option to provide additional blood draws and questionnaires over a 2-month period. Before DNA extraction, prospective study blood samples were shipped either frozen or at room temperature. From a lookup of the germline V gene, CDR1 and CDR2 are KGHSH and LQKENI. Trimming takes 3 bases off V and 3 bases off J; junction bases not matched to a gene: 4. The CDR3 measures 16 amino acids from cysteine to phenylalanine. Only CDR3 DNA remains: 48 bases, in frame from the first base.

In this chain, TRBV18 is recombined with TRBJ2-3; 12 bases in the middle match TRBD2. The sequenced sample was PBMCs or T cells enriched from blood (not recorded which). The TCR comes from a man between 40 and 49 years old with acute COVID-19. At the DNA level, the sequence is TGTGCCAGCTCACCCGGACTAGCGGGAACTACAGATACGCAGTATTTT. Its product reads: CASSPGLAGTTDTQYF.